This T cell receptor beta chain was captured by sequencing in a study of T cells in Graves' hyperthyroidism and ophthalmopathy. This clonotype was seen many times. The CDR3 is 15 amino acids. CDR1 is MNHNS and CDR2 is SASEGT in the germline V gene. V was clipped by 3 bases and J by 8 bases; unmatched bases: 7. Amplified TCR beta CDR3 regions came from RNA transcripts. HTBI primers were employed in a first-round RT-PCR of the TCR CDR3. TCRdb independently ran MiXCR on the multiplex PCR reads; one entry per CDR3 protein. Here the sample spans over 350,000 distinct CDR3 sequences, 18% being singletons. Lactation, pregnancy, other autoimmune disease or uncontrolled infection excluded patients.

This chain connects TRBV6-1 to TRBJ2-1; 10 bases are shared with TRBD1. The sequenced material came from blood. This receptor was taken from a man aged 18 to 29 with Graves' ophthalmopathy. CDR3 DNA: TGTGCCAGCAGTGACCCGGACAGGGGGTACTATGAGCAGTTCTTC. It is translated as CASSDPDRGYYEQFF.